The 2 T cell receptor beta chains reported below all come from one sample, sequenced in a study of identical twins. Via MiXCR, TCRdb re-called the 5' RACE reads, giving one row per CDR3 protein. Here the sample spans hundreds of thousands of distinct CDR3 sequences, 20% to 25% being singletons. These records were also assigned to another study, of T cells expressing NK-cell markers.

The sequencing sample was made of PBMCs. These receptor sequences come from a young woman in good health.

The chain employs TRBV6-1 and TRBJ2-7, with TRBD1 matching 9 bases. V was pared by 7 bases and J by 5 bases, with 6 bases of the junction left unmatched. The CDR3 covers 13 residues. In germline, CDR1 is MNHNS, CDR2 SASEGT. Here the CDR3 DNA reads TGTGCCAGCATCGGACAGGGGAGGAACGAGCAGTACTTC. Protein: CASIGQGRNEQYF.

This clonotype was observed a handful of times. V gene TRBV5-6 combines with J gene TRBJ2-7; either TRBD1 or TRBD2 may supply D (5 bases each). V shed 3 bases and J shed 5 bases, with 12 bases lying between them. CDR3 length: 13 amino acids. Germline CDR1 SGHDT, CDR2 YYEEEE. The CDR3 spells CASSSGTNHEQYF. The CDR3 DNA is TGTGCCAGCAGCTCCGGGACGAACCACGAGCAGTACTTC.